This TCR beta chain emerged from a study of CD4+ T cells in melanoma. Assay used: immunoSEQ multiplex PCR; TCRdb lists only in-frame clones, some missing. This sample has 20,000 to 25,000 clones, with over 70% found just once. This CDR3 spans 12 amino acids. CDR1 and CDR2 from the germline V gene are SGHRS and YFSETQ. The ends were cut back, 0 bases at V and 12 bases at J, with 11 bases in the middle. Notes on the study in general: A reported correlation linked neoantigen-specific CD4+ T cells to CD8+, macrophage and B cell function.

A word on this clone: The antigen remains undetermined.

The specimen was cells from a culture (not recorded whether cultured in vitro). This chain uses TRBV5-1 with TRBJ2-3; weak D call: TRBD1 (6 bases). The receptor's source is a human donor with melanoma. The CDR3 spells CASSLGDMVQYF. Here the CDR3 DNA reads TGCGCCAGCAGCTTGGGGGACATGGTACAGTATTTT. The full variable domain, in which reference TRBV5-1 and TRBJ2-3 provide the parts outside the CDR3, is KAGVTQTPRYLIKTRGQQVTLSCSPISGHRSVSWYQQTPGQGLQFLFEYFSETQRNKGNFPGRFSGRQFSNSRSEMNVSTLELGDSALYLCASSLGDMVQYFGPGTRLTVL.